This TCR beta chain derives from a study of blood T cell repertoires in COVID-19 (dated by TCRdb to the early 2020s). Broadly, across the study: The collaborator samples originated in the United States, Italy and Spain and spanned the acute and convalescent phases of COVID-19. The prospective study material was composed of cDNA or gDNA derived from T cells, B-cell-depleted T cells, or PBMCs. Subjects who had been exposed to COVID-19, were actively infected with it, or had recovered from it provided the deeply sampled blood TCRbeta repertoires that made up the dataset. The repertoires were released in a freely available public database intended as a resource for research on the immune response to SARS-CoV-2. The samples were drawn from the first 160 participants of the ongoing ImmuneRACE study and from under 1,500 subjects provided by 6 global collaborators. A de-identified subject ID, COVID-19 status, age in years and sex were almost always included in the sample metadata. Where HLA class I and class II types were available, the types were taken from metadata supplied by the sample provider, not from assay-based typing.

The immunoSEQ Assay, a bias-controlled multiplex PCR, was used to amplify TCRbeta CDR3 regions from genomic DNA. The published analysis was carried out like this. Nucleated cell counts per sample were estimated from amplification of reference gene primers within the assay. Sequence reads were collapsed and filtered to measure the absolute abundance of every unique TCRbeta CDR3 rearrangement. Productive Simpson clonality was computed per sample as the square root of Simpson's diversity index over productive rearrangements. Here the immuneACCESS table is served through TCRdb, limited to in-frame sequences with V and J called. Missing clones are a known gap in these copies; in checked studies unresolved V genes cover under half, and the rest lacks a known reason. V, J and clone size are taken as reported in that table, and D and trimming were inferred from the DNA itself. The table for this sample lists 200,000 to 250,000 clones; about 91% of them were counted only once. Roughly 6% of the sample goes to the ten largest clones.

In Seattle, one collaborating source enrolled patients while the infection was active and tracked those patients longitudinally over the course of disease. Whole blood was collected in K2EDTA tubes by collaborating institutions according to the institutions' own protocols. For TCRbeta analysis, collaborator samples were shipped as frozen whole blood, as isolated PBMCs, or as DNA extracted from either sample type. The study at large found these results: How much clinical and demographic metadata was included differed by source and by participant, and the metadata was provided uncurated.

Turning to this clone: It lacks a known antigen. Qualities for individual bases were not recorded, and no much larger clone is one base off.

The sample comprised peripheral blood. This sequence was found in a woman in her twenties or thirties with COVID-19, enrolled during active disease.

The base sequence is TGTGCCATCAGTGAGTCGACTCCCCTGCCTAACCAAGAGACCCAGTACTTC. Its coded protein is CAISESTPLPNQETQYF. The sequence is built from TRBV10-3 and TRBJ2-5; the D gene assignment is ambiguous. CDR1 is given as ENHRY and CDR2 as SYGVKD, both from the germline V gene. CDR3 length: 17 amino acids, cysteine to phenylalanine. Of the read, only the CDR3 DNA is kept; its 51 bases are in frame from base 1. At the junction V is shortened by 0 bases and J by 0 bases, with 14 bases in between.